The 24 T cell receptor beta chains below all came from one sample that was sequenced in a study of cytomegalovirus exposure and HLA in healthy donors. The PCR was carried out with 60 Vbeta primers and 13 Jbeta primers. The repertoire was sequenced with immunoSEQ multiplex PCR; TCRdb's copy has only in-frame clones and lacks some. Its clone listing holds some 75,000 clones. The source material was PBMCs. The source is a female donor in good health and CMV-seropositive.

The chain uses TRBV19 and TRBJ2-2; D not resolved. The germline V gene has CDR1 LNHDA and CDR2 SQIVND (reference sequence). Deletions cut 5 bases from V and 7 bases from J, with 11 bases between. The CDR3 is 13 amino acids. The CDR3 DNA follows: TGTGCCAGTAGTGTGGCGGTAGGCGGGGAGCTGTTTTTT. Translating gives CASSVAVGGELFF.

The rearrangement joins TRBV19 to TRBJ2-1; 7 bases line up with TRBD2. V gave up 3 bases and J gave up 5 bases; unmatched junction bases: 4. CDR1 LNHDA and CDR2 SQIVND come from the germline V gene (reference sequence). The CDR3 is made up of 14 amino acids. In DNA form, the CDR3 reads TGTGCCAGTAGTATCAGCGGGAACCACAATGAGCAGTTCTTC. Translated: CASSISGNHNEQFF.

The chain carries TRBV28 and TRBJ2-1; 10 positions match TRBD2. J was trimmed by 5 bases and V by 6 bases; bases with no gene match: 7. CDR1 is MDHEN and CDR2 is SYDVKM in the germline V gene. CDR3 size: 15 residues. CDR3 protein: CASSQLAGNNNEQFF. The CDR3 region has the DNA TGTGCCAGCAGCCAACTAGCGGGAAACAACAATGAGCAGTTCTTC.

The rearrangement uses TRBV28 and TRBJ2-1; D possibly corresponds to TRBD2 (6 bases). Germline V lookup: CDR1 MDHEN, CDR2 SYDVKM. The CDR3 is 12 amino acids. Trimming stripped 6 bases from V and 4 bases from J, with 7 bases between. The CDR3 sequence is CASRGGYNEQFF. The CDR3 nucleotides are TGTGCCAGCAGGGGAGGATACAATGAGCAGTTCTTC.

The rearrangement links TRBV6-5 to TRBJ1-1; 9 bases line up with TRBD1. Germline-derived CDR1 and CDR2 are MNHEY and SVGAGI. V lost 4 bases and J lost 4; bases outside the gene matches: 4. This CDR3 is built from 14 residues. The CDR3 nucleotides read TGTGCCAGCAGTTCCGAGGACAGGGGCACTGAAGCTTTCTTT. This encodes CASSSEDRGTEAFF.

The chain combines TRBV18 with TRBJ1-5; D might be TRBD1 (6 bases). The CDR3 totals 16 residues. CDR1 KGHSH and CDR2 LQKENI come from the germline V gene. Trimming cost V 2 bases and J 4 bases, with 15 bases left between them. The DNA for the CDR3 is TGTGCCAGCTCACCATCGGGTGCAGGACAGAATCAGCCCCAGCATTTT. Amino acid sequence: CASSPSGAGQNQPQHF.

V usage is TRBV5-4 and J usage is TRBJ2-2, with 9 bases identical to TRBD2. V shed 4 bases, J shed 2 bases, and the junction held 6 bases outside the gene matches. The germline V gene has CDR1 SGHNT and CDR2 YYREEE (reference sequence). CDR3 length equals 16 residues. CDR3 residues: CASSGLTSGNTGELFF. CDR3 in DNA: TGTGCCAGCAGCGGATTGACTAGCGGAAACACCGGGGAGCTGTTTTTT.

This rearrangement joins TRBV19 to TRBJ2-1; possibly TRBD1 for D (6 bases). Germline lookup yields CDR1 LNHDA and CDR2 SQIVND (reference sequence). V lost 3 bases and J 2 bases, leaving 11 bases between the germline ends. The CDR3 covers 15 residues. The CDR3 nucleotides are TGTGCCAGTAGTATGAGGACAGCCCCCTACAATGAGCAGTTCTTC. Amino acids: CASSMRTAPYNEQFF.

For the CDR3, the DNA is TGCGCCAGCAGCCAAGTTGATGGGGCTTACGAGCAGTACTTC. Residues: CASSQVDGAYEQYF. This chain uses TRBV4-1 with TRBJ2-7; D may be TRBD1 (5 bases). Germline V gives CDR1 MGHRA, CDR2 YSYEKL. V lost 1 base and J lost 4, with 11 bases in between. This CDR3 has 14 amino acids.

V usage is TRBV4-2 and J usage is TRBJ2-1, with 8 bases identical to TRBD2. CDR1 and CDR2 from the germline V gene are LGHNA and YNFKEQ. V lost 0 bases, J lost 10 bases, and 11 bases stayed unmatched. The CDR3 length is 16 residues. CDR3 DNA: TGTGCCAGCAGCCAAGAGGCGACGGGAGGGCCTGGGGAGCAGTTCTTC. Protein product: CASSQEATGGPGEQFF.

The rearrangement joins TRBV7-3 to TRBJ2-2; TRBD1 agrees at 8 bases. CDR1 is SGHTA and CDR2 is FQGTGA in the germline V gene. The CDR3 totals 15 residues. With V trimmed by 5 bases and J by 7 bases, 9 bases remained unmatched. As DNA, the CDR3 is TGTGCCAGCAGCCCTAGTCAGGGGGCAGGCGGGGAGCTGTTTTTT. Translating gives CASSPSQGAGGELFF.

V gene TRBV9 combines with J gene TRBJ2-1, with TRBD2 identical over 8 bases. The germline V gene has CDR1 SGDLS and CDR2 YYNGEE. This CDR3 comprises 16 residues. The V segment lost 0 bases and the J segment 5 bases; nucleotides outside the gene matches: 7. The CDR3: CASSVATGGANNEQFF. CDR3 bases: TGTGCCAGCAGCGTAGCTACCGGGGGGGCCAACAATGAGCAGTTCTTC.

The chain recombines TRBV19 with TRBJ1-1; TRBD1 matches 12 bases. Germline V gene sequence: CDR1 LNHDA, CDR2 SQIVND (reference sequence). The CDR3 is 15 amino acids. The trim removed 5 bases at V and 7 bases at J, leaving 8 bases unmatched. This CDR3 reads CASSRPGQGAVEAFF. The CDR3 DNA sequence: TGTGCCAGTAGTCGACCGGGACAGGGGGCGGTTGAAGCTTTCTTT.

The chain has TRBV10-2 and TRBJ2-7; a possible D gene is TRBD1 (6 bases). This CDR3 has 12 amino acids. V dropped 4 bases and J dropped 6 bases, with 10 bases sitting between them. Germline assignment: CDR1 WSHSY and CDR2 SAAADI. The CDR3 nucleotides are TGCGCCAGCAGTGTAACAGGGCTCGAGCAGTACTTC. Translated: CASSVTGLEQYF.

This chain joins TRBV5-1 and TRBJ2-7; D is unclear. The germline V gene has CDR1 SGHRS and CDR2 YFSETQ. Trimming took 5 bases from V and 3 from J, leaving 6 bases between them. There are 11 residues in the CDR3. This CDR3 is CASSPGYEQYF. As DNA, the CDR3 is TGCGCCAGCAGTCCGGGCTACGAGCAGTACTTC.

The rearrangement uses TRBV30 and TRBJ2-3; 12 bases are a match to TRBD2. V lost 5 bases, J lost 3 bases, and 6 bases stayed unmatched. The CDR3 is 15 amino acids. Per germline, CDR1 GTSNPN and CDR2 SVGIG (reference sequence). CDR3 sequence: CAWLAGGYSTDTQYF. The CDR3 DNA is TGTGCCTGGCTAGCGGGGGGGTATTCAACAGATACGCAGTATTTT. The variable domain in full, completed from reference TRBV30 and TRBJ2-3, reads SQTIHQWPATLVQPVGSPLSLECTVEGTSNPNLYWYRQAAGRGLQLLFYSVGIGQISSEVPQNLSASRPQDRQFILSSKKLLLSDSGFYLCAWLAGGYSTDTQYFGPGTRLTVL.

V usage is TRBV10-3 and J usage is TRBJ1-1; D perhaps matches TRBD1 (6 bases). The CDR3 is made up of 14 amino acids. Per the germline V gene, CDR1 is ENHRY and CDR2 is SYGVKD. V was pared by 4 bases and J by 2 bases, with 11 bases between. Here the CDR3 DNA reads TGTGCCATCAGTGTACAGGGCGAAAACACTGAAGCTTTCTTT. The encoded protein is CAISVQGENTEAFF.

The chain joins TRBV18 to TRBJ1-2, with D possibly being TRBD1 (5 bases). The length of the CDR3 is 15 residues. Germline CDR1 reads KGHSH; CDR2 reads LQKENI. V was cut by 4 bases and J by 6 bases, with 18 bases left in between. Written as DNA, the CDR3 is TGTGCCAGCTCACGCGAGGCAGGGTATGCCGATGGCTACACCTTC. Translated: CASSREAGYADGYTF.

The chain combines TRBV9 with TRBJ2-1, with 7 bases aligning to TRBD2. V was pared by 2 bases and J by 7 bases, with 6 bases of the junction left unmatched. The CDR3 runs to 14 residues. Per the germline V gene, CDR1 is SGDLS and CDR2 is YYNGEE. The CDR3 reads CASSVSGVGNEQFF. CDR3 coding DNA: TGTGCCAGCAGCGTCAGCGGGGTGGGGAATGAGCAGTTCTTC.

This chain links TRBV9 with TRBJ2-7; the match to TRBD2 covers 9 bases. Per germline, CDR1 SGDLS and CDR2 YYNGEE. The length of the CDR3 is 16 residues. V shed 4 bases, J shed 4 bases, and the junction held 12 bases outside the gene matches. The DNA of the CDR3 is TGTGCCAGCAGCCCCGGAACCGGGACTAGCTCTTACGAGCAGTACTTC. This sequence encodes CASSPGTGTSSYEQYF.

Note on this clone: At one of its ends the junction is not consistent with the germline gene, which may arise from a read error. The chain has TRBV7-9 and TRBJ2-7; 10 positions match TRBD2. The CDR3 totals 14 residues. Germline V gives CDR1 SEHNR, CDR2 FQNEAQ (reference sequence). CDR3 sequence reads: CASTLAGGSYEQYF. DNA for the CDR3: TGTGCCAGCACCTTAGCGGGAGGCTCCTACGAGCAGTACTTC.

The rearrangement joins TRBV7-9 to TRBJ2-1; 9 bases map to TRBD2. This CDR3 spans 16 amino acids. Trimming cost V 5 bases and J 11 bases; bases outside gene matches: 16. From germline, CDR1 is SEHNR and CDR2 FQNEAQ (reference sequence). CDR3 sequence (DNA): TGTGCCAGCAGCCAGCAGCGGGGGGTCAGCCCGGGGAAGCAGTTCTTC. Translating gives CASSQQRGVSPGKQFF.

The chain carries TRBV18 and TRBJ2-3, with 8 bases identical to TRBD1. The CDR3 is 16 amino acids. From germline, CDR1 is KGHSH and CDR2 LQKENI. The trim removed 1 base at V and 2 bases at J, leaving 5 bases unmatched. CDR3 DNA: TGTGCCAGCTCACCACAGAGGGACAGGCACACAGATACGCAGTATTTT. Residues: CASSPQRDRHTDTQYF.

The rearrangement links TRBV4-1 to TRBJ1-1; 9 bases are a match to TRBD1. This CDR3 is built from 14 residues. J gave up 4 bases and V 5 bases, and 5 bases lay outside the gene matches. Germline CDR1 MGHRA, CDR2 YSYEKL. CDR3 bases: TGCGCCAGCAGCTCGACAGGGGGAATCACTGAAGCTTTCTTT. It codes for CASSSTGGITEAFF.